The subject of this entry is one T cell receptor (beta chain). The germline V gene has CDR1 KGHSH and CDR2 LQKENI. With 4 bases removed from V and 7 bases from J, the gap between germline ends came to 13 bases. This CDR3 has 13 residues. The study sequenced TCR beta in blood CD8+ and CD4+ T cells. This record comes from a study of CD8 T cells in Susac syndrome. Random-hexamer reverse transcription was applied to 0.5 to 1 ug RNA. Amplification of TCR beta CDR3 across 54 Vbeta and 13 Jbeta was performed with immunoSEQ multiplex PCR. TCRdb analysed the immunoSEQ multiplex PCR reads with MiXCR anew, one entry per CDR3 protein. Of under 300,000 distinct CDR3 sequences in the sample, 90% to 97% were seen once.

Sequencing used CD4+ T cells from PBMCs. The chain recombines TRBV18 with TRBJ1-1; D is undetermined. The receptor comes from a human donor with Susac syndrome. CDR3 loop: CASSQTDRGEAFF. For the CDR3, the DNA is TGTGCCAGCTCACAAACAGATCGGGGTGAAGCTTTCTTT.